This T cell receptor beta chain was recorded in a study of cytomegalovirus exposure and HLA in healthy donors (dated by TCRdb to about 2017). As for the study more broadly: An earlier analysis of roughly 570 of the donors reported approximately 260 Gb of sequence data and approximately 120 million unique TCR beta sequences obtained from around 190 million T cells. Every discovery cohort repertoire had been produced on one sequencing platform. A later genetic analysis used genome-wide SNP genotypes for about 60% of the roughly 670 donors, treating that subset as a discovery cohort. Class I and class II HLA loci were covered by the typing at four-digit resolution. Along with the approximately 600-subject first cohort, a separate validation cohort of some 130 different subjects was used. About 310 gigabases of sequencing data and tens of millions of unique TCR sequences were included in an early release covering about 600 HLA-typed donors. The later analysis used no new phenotypic data to find candidate immune exposures, relying instead on TCR beta sequences and their occurrence across donors. Donor age, sex, ethnicity and CMV serostatus were compiled alongside the repertoire data. A later analysis re-analyzed previously published TCR beta repertoires from approximately 700 donors and added high-resolution HLA genotyping to study TCR occurrence patterns. The number of donors typed differed by locus, with 629-630 for A, B, C, DRB1 and DQB1, around 520 for DQA1, over 600 for DPA1, and some 440 for DPB1. Among about 390 genotyped donors of the cohort, an average of about 240,000 unique TCR beta nucleotide sequences were sequenced per donor, around 18% of them non-productive. The study combined high-throughput TCR immunosequencing, statistical association of individual TCRs with disease status, and machine learning to predict cytomegalovirus infection status. Four to six DR-DQ haplotypes were handled as single units for association and clustering, since linkage in the cohort was strong. The genetic ancestry cluster associated with self-reported Caucasian donors included 70% to 85% of the roughly 360 genotyped donors. The T cell repertoires of around 730 subjects were profiled by immunosequencing and related to cytomegalovirus serostatus. To decide whether each TCR beta V gene segment behaved as functional or pseudogenic, an earlier analysis of nearly 600 of the donors relied on high-throughput TCR beta sequencing. The study aimed to test whether signatures of past pathogen exposure could be identified by cataloging public T cell receptors. Overall study results and their limits: It was suggested by the authors that the approach could potentially be generalized to other disease states and immunological phenotypes. V-gene and J-gene trimming of TCR beta chains was associated with a missense DCLRE1C variant in a later genetic analysis, and the association was replicated in an independent cohort. A group of highly shared sequence variants was considered likely to be a technical artifact of the sequencing pipeline. Only TCR beta chains were sequenced in this cohort, and the absence of alpha or paired-chain data limited detectable features. Strong co-occurrence of HLA alleles, especially DR and DQ, made assigning TCR associations to individual alleles difficult. A total of 150 to 200 TCR beta chains were listed by the study as associated with cytomegalovirus. HLA typing was unavailable for some donors at each locus, so association tests used only the typed subset. Roughly uniform sequencing depth across donors was assumed in presence/absence analyses, although this assumption may not hold. Cytomegalovirus status was reported to be diagnosed by the classifier with high specificity and sensitivity in both the original and validation cohorts. Immune exposure information for the cohort was limited to CMV serostatus. Specific HLA alleles were associated with roughly 16,000 TCR beta sequences at a false discovery rate of 0.05 in a later analysis. A later analysis reported that several top co-occurrence clusters appeared linked to parvovirus B19, influenza, CMV and Epstein-Barr virus. According to a later analysis, TCR association rates differed among HLA loci, with DRB1 alleles showing the most associated TCRs and HLA-C alleles showing the fewest. Compared with the roughly 720-donor mean, donors in an Asian-associated ancestry cluster had fewer N-insertions in productive TCRs, according to a later genetic analysis. Most TCR sequences were seen in very few donors, while some public TCRs were found in many individuals. Some IMGT-functional V segments, including TRBV6-2 and TRBV6-3, could not be distinguished by the 87-base-pair reads and were therefore excluded. A later analysis found that HLA-associated TCR beta chains were more clonally expanded and had lower generation probabilities than equally common non-associated chains. Broadly in line with IMGT annotations, most TCR beta V segments showed up in productive rearrangements about 87% or about 30% of the time in an earlier analysis of several hundred of the donors. In vitro tests confirmed that a few of the cytomegalovirus-associated TCR beta chains recognize cytomegalovirus antigens. A further reported finding was that TCR beta sequences accurately predicted the HLA-A and HLA-B alleles for most subjects in the first cohort. A later analysis found that most CMV-associated TCR beta chains appeared HLA-restricted, with HLA associations seemingly driven largely by CMV exposure. The earlier analysis of 587 of the donors excluded 15 to 20 rarely observed V segments, including chromosome 9 orphons, because counts were too low. Linkage disequilibrium might explain the correlated functional status among segregating V segments, but an unknown experimental factor could not be ruled out.

Library creation used the immunoSEQ multiplex PCR assay. A mixture of 60 forward primers for TCR Vbeta segments and 13 reverse primers for TCR Jbeta segments was used in the multiplex PCR. A multiplex PCR assay on genomic DNA amplified the CDR3 region of rearranged TCR beta genes. Amplified TCR beta libraries were sequenced as 87-base-pair reads on the Illumina HiSeq System. The published analysis was carried out like this. A later analysis counted around 72 million unique TCR beta chains across the 500 to 850 repertoires, and some 11 million of these chains were shared by at least two donors. A nearest-neighbor algorithm error-corrected the raw reads and collapsed the reads into unique sequences, merging closely related sequences to remove PCR and sequencing errors. V, D and J gene segments were assigned by aligning CDR3 sequences to IMGT reference sequences. Each retained sequence needed at least a six-nucleotide match to both a V gene segment and a J gene segment. A rearrangement counted as productive if the CDR3 had no stop codons and remained in frame with V and J, and every other rearrangement counted as non-productive. CDR3 was defined according to IMGT convention as the region running from the second conserved V-encoded cysteine to the conserved J-encoded phenylalanine. In an earlier analysis of roughly 580 of the donors, sequences lacking an unambiguous match to a single V gene segment were excluded. An earlier analysis of about 600 of the donors called V segments functional above 56.7% productive rearrangements and segregating when the between-donor standard deviation exceeded 5%. A statistical classification framework was built for diagnosing cytomegalovirus status from the catalog of TCR beta chain sequences. In a later analysis, V and J genes were assigned by comparing TCR nucleotide sequences against IMGT/GENE-DB human TR gene sequences. The TCRdist pipeline was used in a later analysis to assign CDR3 sequences and most-parsimonious VDJ recombination scenarios. A later analysis defined each TCR beta chain by its CDR3 amino acid sequence plus V-gene family, and excluded reads lacking a unique V-gene family. To address suspected cross-contamination and a sequencing artifact, a later analysis removed 592 highly shared, low-generation-probability nucleotide sequences. For each public chain, a later analysis derived a clonal expansion index from normalized ranks of inferred template counts within each repertoire. In a later analysis, generation probabilities were computed using a VDJ recombination model fitted to out-of-frame rearrangements, and the results were checked against IGoR. In a later analysis, hypergeometric tests were used to score TCR-TCR, TCR-HLA and TCR-CMV co-occurrence, with a repertoire-size bias correction applied to TCR pairs. A later analysis estimated false discovery rates by permuting HLA or CMV assignments 20 times. In a later analysis, co-occurring TCRs were grouped using DBSCAN, and TCRdist sequence similarity was added for clustering within HLA-allele-positive subsets. Repertoires with fewer than 30,000 or more than 120,000 public chains were left out of co-occurrence clustering, as were five repertoires with anomalous nucleotide sharing. TCRdb stores this immuneACCESS table with in-frame sequences only. Part of the clones is absent; in the studies checked, under half of the shortfall reflects unresolved V genes, and no reason is known for the rest. V and J calls and clone size come straight from that table; D and trimming were deduced from the DNA. This sample is represented by 75,000 to 100,000 clones; 80% of them were singletons. Less than 8% of the sample is held by the ten biggest clonotypes.

The cohort was made up of around 720 healthy bone marrow donors. At the time of sampling, all cohort members were nominally healthy, though unrecorded immune exposures were likely present. The donor was CMV seronegative and belonged to the group of 350 to 400 seronegative cohort members. A peripheral blood sample was provided by each donor, and peripheral blood mononuclear cells were used for TCR beta sequencing. The Qiagen DNeasy Blood Extraction Kit was used to extract genomic DNA from the blood cell samples. The V end loses 6 bases and the J end loses 1 base, and a stretch of 10 bases separates them. Per the germline V gene, MNHEY is the CDR1 and SVGAGI is the CDR2. The CDR3 holds 14 amino acids from the cysteine to the phenylalanine. Only the CDR3 part of the read is kept: 42 bases, read in frame from the first base. On this clone: Its recognized antigen is unknown. The input lacks base qualities; no much larger clone sits a single base away.

The receptor was derived from a man aged 25-45 years in good health and CMV-seronegative. Sequenced input: PBMCs. The chain couples TRBV6-5 to TRBJ1-3, with a weak D call of TRBD1 (6 bases match). The DNA reads as follows: TGTGCCAGCAGGCTAACAGGGTCTGGAAACACCATATATTTT. Its translation is CASRLTGSGNTIYF.